These 16 T cell receptor beta chains were all obtained from the same sample, sequenced in a study of T cell responses to AZD1222 COVID-19 vaccine. TCRdb keeps only in-frame clones here, not all; method: immunoSEQ multiplex PCR. This table has approximately 220,000 clones, under 95% appearing once. Sequenced material: peripheral blood, taken on day 0 of MenACWY control vaccination. The receptors shown here come from an adult in good health.

This sequence joins TRBV10-1 and TRBJ2-2, with 8 bases matching TRBD1. The CDR3 has 12 residues. Germline CDR1 is WNHNN and CDR2 is SYGVQD (reference sequence). Trimming took 8 bases from V and 4 from J; bases not matched to a gene: 0. The DNA of the CDR3 is TGCGCCAGCGGGACAGGCACCGGGGAGCTGTTTTTT. It encodes CASGTGTGELFF.

CDR3 sequence: CASSSHNEQFF. The CDR3 DNA reads TGTGCCAGCAGTTCCCACAATGAGCAGTTCTTC. The V and J genes are TRBV6-2 or TRBV6-3 and TRBJ2-1; no reliable D call. Trimming took off 4 bases at V and 5 bases at J, with 3 bases between the two ends. The CDR3 is 11 residues long. From germline, CDR1 is MNHEY and CDR2 SVGEGT.

The J gene is TRBJ1-4, the V gene TRBV2; 9 bases map to TRBD1. The germline gives CDR1 SNHLY, CDR2 FYNNEI. This CDR3 contains 15 residues. The ends lost 5 bases at V and 7 bases at J; junction bases unmatched: 8. The CDR3 reads CASSNLQGAREKLFF. As DNA, the CDR3 is TGTGCCAGCAGTAACCTACAGGGGGCTCGTGAAAAACTGTTTTTT. The entire variable domain, with the rest obtained from reference TRBV2 and TRBJ1-4, is as follows: EPEVTQTPSHQVTQMGQEVILRCVPISNHLYFYWYRQILGQKVEFLVSFYNNEISEKSEIFDDQFSVERPDGSNFTLKIRSTKLEDSAMYFCASSNLQGAREKLFFGSGTQLSVL.

V is TRBV7-9 and J is TRBJ1-1, with 7 nucleotides matching TRBD1. With 4 bases clipped from V and 1 base from J, the junction kept 9 bases outside the gene matches. CDR3 length equals 16 residues. The germline CDR1 and CDR2 sequences are SEHNR and FQNEAQ (reference sequence). CDR3 protein: CASSYRQGGTNTEAFF. Written as DNA, the CDR3 is TGTGCCAGCAGCTACAGACAGGGTGGAACGAACACTGAAGCTTTCTTT.

V and J are TRBV4-2 and TRBJ1-1; 12 nucleotides match TRBD1. The ends lost 0 bases at V and 4 bases at J; junction bases unmatched: 3. CDR3 length: 16 residues. Looked up from germline, CDR1 is LGHNA and CDR2 is YNFKEQ. CDR3 coding DNA: TGTGCCAGCAGCCAAGACTGGGACAGGGGGCTCACTGAAGCTTTCTTT. Its protein product is CASSQDWDRGLTEAFF.

The rearrangement joins TRBV10-3 to TRBJ1-2; the D is unclear. Trimming pared 6 bases from V and 4 bases from J, leaving 12 bases between. Germline loops: CDR1 ENHRY, CDR2 SYGVKD. The CDR3 spans 13 residues. The chain's CDR3 is CAIRPREAYGYTF. The CDR3 nucleotides read TGTGCCATCAGGCCCCGGGAAGCCTATGGCTACACCTTC.

CDR3 DNA: TGTGCCAGCAGTGACCGGACAGGGAACACTGAAGCTTTCTTT. Translated, it gives CASSDRTGNTEAFF. V usage is TRBV6-1 and J usage is TRBJ1-1; 7 nucleotides line up with TRBD1. The CDR3 is made up of 14 amino acids. The ends lost 3 bases at V and 1 base at J; junction bases unmatched: 2. Germline CDR1 reads MNHNS; CDR2 reads SASEGT.

The V gene is TRBV18, the J gene TRBJ1-2, with D possibly being TRBD1 (5 bases). The CDR3 is 13 residues long. With 5 bases removed from V and 4 bases from J, the gap between germline ends came to 11 bases. Germline-derived CDR1 and CDR2 are KGHSH and LQKENI. As DNA, the CDR3 is TGTGCCAGCTCAACGGACACCATCTATGGCTACACCTTC. Its protein product is CASSTDTIYGYTF.

The rearrangement links TRBV7-2 to TRBJ1-1; the D gene is possibly TRBD1 (5 bases). CDR3 size: 15 residues. The ends were cut back, 0 bases at V and 0 bases at J, with 8 bases in the middle. Germline values: CDR1 SGHTA, CDR2 FQGNSA. The CDR3 here is CASSLAQGMNTEAFF. CDR3 nucleotides: TGTGCCAGCAGCTTAGCTCAGGGAATGAACACTGAAGCTTTCTTT.

V and J are TRBV5-1 and TRBJ2-2; TRBD1 might be the D (5 bases). Germline values: CDR1 SGHRS, CDR2 YFSETQ. Trimming removed 5 bases from V and 1 base from J, with 12 bases in between. The CDR3 runs to 15 residues. The DNA of the CDR3 is TGCGCCAGCAGACTCCAGGGCGGGAACACCGGGGAGCTGTTTTTT. Translating gives CASRLQGGNTGELFF. Complete variable domain (other parts from reference TRBV5-1 and TRBJ2-2): KAGVTQTPRYLIKTRGQQVTLSCSPISGHRSVSWYQQTPGQGLQFLFEYFSETQRNKGNFPGRFSGRQFSNSRSEMNVSTLELGDSALYLCASRLQGGNTGELFFGEGSRLTVL.

This clone has only one observation. The chain combines TRBV3-1 (or the pseudogene TRBV3-2) with TRBJ1-1, with a tentative D call TRBD1 (6 bases). CDR3 size: 15 residues. V lost 1 base and J 1 base, leaving 10 bases between the germline ends. The germline gives CDR1 LGHDT, CDR2 YNNKEL (reference sequence). Here the CDR3 reads CASSQVGGRNTEAFF. The CDR3 nucleotides read TGTGCCAGCAGCCAAGTAGGGGGTAGGAACACTGAAGCTTTCTTT.

The V and J genes are TRBV7-8 and TRBJ1-1, with D possibly matching TRBD1 (5 bases). Trimming pared 4 bases from V and 11 bases from J, leaving 17 bases between. Germline V gene data show CDR1 as SGHVS and CDR2 as FQNEAQ. The CDR3 totals 13 residues. The CDR3, as DNA: TGTGCCAGCAGCTCCGATTCCGGGGGAGTTGCTTTCTTT. As protein: CASSSDSGGVAFF. The full variable domain, with the rest looked up from reference TRBV7-8 and TRBJ1-1, is GAGVSQSPRYKVAKRGQDVALRCDPISGHVSLFWYQQALGQGPEFLTYFQNEAQLDKSGLPSDRFFAERPEGSVSTLKIQRTQQEDSAVYLCASSSDSGGVAFFGQGTRLTVV.

V usage is TRBV7-6 and J usage is TRBJ1-1; D gene uncertain. The CDR3 loop spans 15 amino acids. The V gene lost 0 bases and the J gene lost 0 bases, with 8 bases spanning the gap. Germline CDR1 SGHVS, CDR2 FNYEAQ. As DNA, the CDR3 is TGTGCCAGCAGCTTAGCGGGCCATATGAACACTGAAGCTTTCTTT. As protein: CASSLAGHMNTEAFF.

This clone has a handful of counts. CDR3 in DNA: TGTGCCACCACTCAACAGGGTAATTCACCCCTCCACTTT. Translating it yields CATTQQGNSPLHF. The rearrangement joins TRBV19 to TRBJ1-6; D possibly corresponds to TRBD1 (6 bases). The germline V gene has CDR1 LNHDA and CDR2 SQIVND (reference sequence). The ends were cut back, 10 bases at V and 6 bases at J, with 13 bases in the middle. This CDR3 contains 13 residues.

This rearrangement joins TRBV12-5 to TRBJ2-7; D is possibly TRBD1 or TRBD2 (5 bases each). From germline, CDR1 is LGHNT and CDR2 FRNRAP. V was trimmed by 6 bases and J by 3 bases, leaving 12 bases between them. The CDR3 contains 13 residues. The CDR3 DNA follows: TGTGCTAGTGGCTCGACAGAGGGCTACGAGCAGTACTTC. It yields the protein CASGSTEGYEQYF.

This clone came up once. The rearrangement links TRBV7-9 to TRBJ2-5; 8 positions match TRBD1. The CDR3 is made up of 16 amino acids. Losses at the gene ends were 1 base for V and 2 bases for J; bases not matched to a gene: 6. The germline gives CDR1 SEHNR, CDR2 FQNEAQ (reference sequence). CDR3 protein: CASSLGDRGSQETQYF. In nucleotides, the CDR3 is TGTGCCAGCAGCTTAGGAGACAGGGGTAGTCAAGAGACCCAGTACTTC.